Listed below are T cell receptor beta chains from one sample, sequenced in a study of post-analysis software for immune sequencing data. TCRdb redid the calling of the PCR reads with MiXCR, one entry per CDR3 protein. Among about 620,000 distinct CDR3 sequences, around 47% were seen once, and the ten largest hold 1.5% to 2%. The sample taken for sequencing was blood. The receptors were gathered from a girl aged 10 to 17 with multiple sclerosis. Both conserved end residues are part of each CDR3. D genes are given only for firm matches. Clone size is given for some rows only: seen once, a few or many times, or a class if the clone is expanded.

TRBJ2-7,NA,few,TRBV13,CASSRMTEYYEQYF,TGTGCCAGCAGCCGGATGACAGAGTACTACGAGCAGTACTTC
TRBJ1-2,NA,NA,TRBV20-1,CSAPSDPGYTF,TGCAGTGCTCCCTCAGACCCTGGCTACACCTTC
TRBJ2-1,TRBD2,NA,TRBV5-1,CASHAGGAGNEQFF,TGCGCCAGCCACGCCGGGGGGGCTGGGAATGAGCAGTTCTTC
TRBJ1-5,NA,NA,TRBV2,CASSSGQSNQPQHF,TGTGCCAGCAGTTCTGGACAGTCCAATCAGCCCCAGCATTTT
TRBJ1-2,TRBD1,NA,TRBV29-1,CSVTGLPGDYGYTF,TGCAGCGTGACAGGGCTCCCCGGTGACTATGGCTACACCTTC
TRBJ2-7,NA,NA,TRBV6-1,CASRTSPDGTYEQYF,TGTGCCAGCAGAACGTCCCCAGACGGAACCTACGAGCAGTACTTC
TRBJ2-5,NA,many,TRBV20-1,CSAHPPDSHGETQYF,TGCAGTGCTCATCCTCCTGACTCCCATGGGGAGACCCAGTACTTC
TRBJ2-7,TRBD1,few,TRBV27,CASRPSGTGSYEQYF,TGTGCCAGCAGACCTTCCGGGACAGGCTCCTACGAGCAGTACTTC
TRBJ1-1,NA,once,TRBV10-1,CATTQGRNTEAFF,TGCGCCACTACACAGGGACGAAACACTGAAGCTTTCTTT
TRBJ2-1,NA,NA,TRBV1,CTSSQERRGRVVAGGSRNEQFF,NA
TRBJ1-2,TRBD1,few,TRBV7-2,CASSSWDRETNYGYTF,TGTGCCAGCAGCTCCTGGGACAGGGAGACCAACTATGGCTACACCTTC
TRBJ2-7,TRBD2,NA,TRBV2,CASREPGTTYEQYF,TGTGCCAGCAGAGAGCCCGGGACTACCTACGAGCAGTACTTC
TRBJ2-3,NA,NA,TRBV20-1,CSASQKTSTDTQYF,TGCAGTGCTAGTCAGAAAACTAGCACAGATACGCAGTATTTT
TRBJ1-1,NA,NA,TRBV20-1,CSTTPGGPTEAFF,TGCAGTACTACCCCAGGCGGTCCCACTGAAGCTTTCTTT
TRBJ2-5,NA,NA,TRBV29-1,CSATGLQETQYF,TGCAGCGCGACGGGACTGCAAGAGACCCAGTACTTC
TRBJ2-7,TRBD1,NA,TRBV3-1,CASSQGLGTVPTSGYF,TGTGCCAGCAGCCAAGGACTCGGGACAGTCCCGACTTCGGGGTACTTC
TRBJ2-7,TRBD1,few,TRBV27,CASKRGQDPYEQYF,TGTGCCAGCAAAAGGGGACAGGATCCCTACGAGCAGTACTTC
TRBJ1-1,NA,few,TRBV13,CASSRGSGRDTEAFF,TGTGCCAGCAGCCGAGGGTCGGGCAGGGACACTGAAGCTTTCTTT
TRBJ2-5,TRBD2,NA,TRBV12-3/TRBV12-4,CASSLSTSGGSDKETQYF,TGTGCCAGCAGTCTCTCGACTAGCGGGGGGTCCGATAAAGAGACCCAGTACTTC
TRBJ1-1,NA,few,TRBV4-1,CASSYLVEANTEAFF,TGCGCCAGCAGCTACCTAGTGGAGGCGAACACTGAAGCTTTCTTT
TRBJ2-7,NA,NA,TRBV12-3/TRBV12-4,CASSLRGHPSEQYF,TGTGCCAGCAGTTTACGGGGGCATCCCTCCGAGCAGTACTTC
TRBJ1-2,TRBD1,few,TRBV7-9,CASSRAGQGGDYGYTF,TGTGCCAGTAGCAGGGCCGGACAGGGCGGGGACTATGGCTACACCTTC
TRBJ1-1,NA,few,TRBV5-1,CASSPRTGPSTEAFF,TGCGCCAGCAGCCCGCGGACGGGACCGTCTACTGAAGCTTTCTTT